A selection of T cell receptor beta chains follows, all from one sample in a study of T cells after yellow fever vaccination. TCRdb reprocessed the 5' RACE reads via MiXCR and lists one record per CDR3 protein. The sample lists fewer than 450,000 distinct CDR3 sequences, around a tenth occurring once. Sequenced here: PBMCs, sampled on the day of the first yellow fever vaccination. The receptors derive from a young man who received the YFV17D yellow fever vaccine. Both conserved end residues are trimmed from each CDR3.

CDR3 protein	V gene	J gene
ARLRAGTGELF	TRBV5-8	TRBJ2-2
ASSERTGNWNEQF	TRBV2	TRBJ2-1
ASSAQSALNTEAF	TRBV5-5	TRBJ1-1
ASSQEEATPIPEQY	TRBV4-2	TRBJ2-7
ASSTGTGVTTTGELF	TRBV5-1	TRBJ2-2
ASSKGSPGQHYTDTQY	TRBV21-1	TRBJ2-3
ASSLVASNTEAF	TRBV5-1	TRBJ1-1
ASSPRSSGGPFQETQY	TRBV11-2	TRBJ2-5
ASSQRTGAVTYEQY	TRBV4-2	TRBJ2-7
ASSILASDGYT	TRBV19	TRBJ1-2
ATNRGNQPQH	TRBV12-3/TRBV12-4	TRBJ1-5
SARDRGVTYGYT	TRBV20-1	TRBJ1-2
ASSFLATNTGELF	TRBV5-1	TRBJ2-2
ASSLGRGGATDTQY	TRBV12-3/TRBV12-4	TRBJ2-3
ASSLRGAGLNAETQY	TRBV5-1	TRBJ2-5
ASSLLQGDTEAF	TRBV5-1	TRBJ1-1
AASGGANQPQH	TRBV30	TRBJ1-5
ASSVARAENEQF	TRBV9	TRBJ2-1
ASSPTNMGFAGELF	TRBV4-1	TRBJ2-2
ASSYSVGRRTEAF	TRBV6-5	TRBJ1-1
ASSLPTAGTNQPQH	TRBV7-2	TRBJ1-5
SVLGGSYGYT	TRBV29-1	TRBJ1-2
ASSSPSGATDTQY	TRBV6-5	TRBJ2-3
ASSLSSLGGNEPQH	TRBV4-1	TRBJ1-5
ASSLGWGTDTQY	TRBV5-5	TRBJ2-3
ASSVGRRGGSSPPLH	TRBV7-2	TRBJ1-6
ASSQGNRVETQY	TRBV4-3	TRBJ2-5
ASSLPGGTEAF	TRBV3-1	TRBJ1-1
ASSFYAGANTEAF	TRBV7-9	TRBJ1-1
ASSLRARDIGELF	TRBV12-3/TRBV12-4	TRBJ2-2
ASISVVGLGEQF	TRBV5-1	TRBJ2-1
ASSLPRPPTDSLGDTQY	TRBV11-2	TRBJ2-3
ASSVAGGPYNEQF	TRBV12-3/TRBV12-4	TRBJ2-1
ASSQLAGGLYEQY	TRBV27	TRBJ2-7
ATSDQQVKDHIQY	TRBV24-1	TRBJ2-4
ASSLWAGVPNTGELF	TRBV7-2	TRBJ2-2
SAREPRRRGNEQF	TRBV20-1	TRBJ2-1